The 16 T cell receptor beta chains listed next were all sequenced from one sample in a study of blood T cell repertoires in COVID-19 (dated by TCRdb to the early 2020s). Receptors were amplified or captured by the immunoSEQ multiplex PCR assay. The table was pulled from immuneACCESS by TCRdb, which kept in-frame rearrangements only. Such tables lose some clones; where checked, under half of the loss comes from unresolved V genes, and the rest has no known cause. For this sample there are 120,000 or so clones; about 88% appear just once. The ten largest make up less than 2% of the sample. Source material: peripheral blood. The receptors shown here come from a human donor in a cohort sampled during active COVID-19.

CDR3 DNA: TGTGCCAGCAGTGGGCGACTAGCGGGGTACTCAACCTACAATGAGCAGTTCTTC. This sequence encodes CASSGRLAGYSTYNEQFF. V gene TRBV2 combines with J gene TRBJ2-1; 11 positions match TRBD2. V trimming: 4 bases; J trimming: 2 bases; junction bases outside the gene matches: 10. Germline V CDR1 and CDR2: SNHLY, FYNNEI. The CDR3 spans 18 residues.

V and J are TRBV5-1 and TRBJ2-1, with D perhaps matching TRBD2 (5 bases). V lost 3 bases, J lost 0 bases, and 7 bases lay in between. Germline assignment: CDR1 SGHRS and CDR2 YFSETQ. This CDR3 region has 14 residues. DNA of the CDR3: TGCGCCAGCAGCTCGGACTCCTCCTACAATGAGCAGTTCTTC. Its protein product is CASSSDSSYNEQFF.

In nucleotides, the CDR3 is TGTGCCAGCAGCCAACAATTGAACACCGGGGAGCTGTTTTTT. It encodes CASSQQLNTGELFF. The chain joins TRBV9 to TRBJ2-2; D not certain. V was clipped by 4 bases and J by 1 base, with 8 bases between them. The V gene's germline CDR1 is SGDLS and CDR2 YYNGEE. This CDR3 contains 14 residues.

This chain uses TRBV9 with TRBJ2-7, with a weak D call TRBD1 (6 bases). CDR1 SGDLS and CDR2 YYNGEE come from the germline V gene. The CDR3 runs to 16 residues. V lost 3 bases and J 0 bases, leaving 16 bases between the germline ends. This chain's CDR3 is CASSATATGSSYEQYF. As DNA, the CDR3 is TGTGCCAGCAGCGCAACGGCTACAGGGAGCTCCTACGAGCAGTACTTC.

The chain links TRBV13 to TRBJ1-1; D might be TRBD1 (5 bases). The V end lost 5 bases, the J end lost 3 bases, and 16 bases lay between the germline ends. The length of the CDR3 is 15 residues. Germline V gene sequence: CDR1 PRHDT, CDR2 FYEKMQ (reference sequence). In DNA form, the CDR3 reads TGTGCCAGCAGCACCGCAGGGAATAAGGACACTGAAGCTTTCTTT. Encoded protein: CASSTAGNKDTEAFF.

V usage is TRBV5-1 and J usage is TRBJ1-1; 7 positions agree with TRBD1. CDR1 is SGHRS, CDR2 YFSETQ, per germline. The CDR3 runs to 14 residues. V was pared by 4 bases and J by 1 base, with 4 bases of the junction left unmatched. This CDR3 is CASSRGGGNTEAFF. The CDR3 DNA follows: TGCGCCAGCAGCAGAGGGGGCGGGAACACTGAAGCTTTCTTT.

This clone is a singleton in its sample. The V call is TRBV11-2, the J call TRBJ2-5, with 11 bases matching TRBD2. V was pared by 3 bases and J by 4 bases, with 7 bases of the junction left unmatched. This CDR3 spans 16 amino acids. In germline, CDR1 is SGHAT, CDR2 FQNNGV. CDR3 coding DNA: TGTGCCAGCAGCTTGACTAGCGGGGCAGGGGGAGAGACCCAGTACTTC. Translating it yields CASSLTSGAGGETQYF.

The chain is built from TRBV6-1 and TRBJ1-5; perhaps TRBD1 as D (6 bases). CDR1 and CDR2 from the germline V gene are MNHNS and SASEGT. The germline V and J ends were trimmed by 0 bases and 6 bases, with 18 bases remaining between them. The CDR3 sequence is 17 residues long. The CDR3 region has the DNA TGTGCCAGCAGTGAAGCGGGGGGGCAGGGAAGTTTTCAGCCCCAGCATTTT. Protein: CASSEAGGQGSFQPQHF.

The chain uses TRBV18 and TRBJ1-5; TRBD1 agrees at 7 bases. CDR3 length: 16 residues. V lost 1 base to trimming and J lost 0 bases; unmatched junction nucleotides: 3. Germline lookup yields CDR1 KGHSH and CDR2 LQKENI. CDR3 DNA sequence: TGTGCCAGCTCACCACAGGGGGCTGGTAGCAATCAGCCCCAGCATTTT. It codes for CASSPQGAGSNQPQHF.

The rearrangement joins TRBV6-5 to TRBJ1-5; D gene uncertain. The V gene's germline CDR1 is MNHEY and CDR2 SVGAGI. CDR3 length: 14 amino acids. The germline V and J ends were trimmed by 7 bases and 4 bases, with 14 bases remaining between them. CDR3 sequence (DNA): TGTGCCAGCAAAGCTGGTCCGAGGAATCAGCCCCAGCATTTT. Translation: CASKAGPRNQPQHF.

This clone has a handful of counts. This chain uses TRBV12-3 or TRBV12-4 with TRBJ2-7, with D perhaps TRBD1 (6 bases). V dropped 6 bases and J dropped 3 bases, with 12 bases sitting between them. The CDR3 has 13 residues. In DNA form, the CDR3 reads TGTGCCAGCAGATCGCCGGGACACTACGAGCAGTACTTC. Protein product: CASRSPGHYEQYF.

The chain is built from TRBV29-1 and TRBJ2-7, with D possibly TRBD1 on 5 matching bases. Trimming left V 1 base short and J 3 bases short, with 13 bases between. The germline CDR1 and CDR2 sequences are SQVTM and ANQGSEA. CDR3 length equals 14 residues. CDR3 sequence (DNA): TGCAGCGTTGAAGTACAAGGGGCTGGCTACGAGCAGTACTTC. Encoded protein: CSVEVQGAGYEQYF.

J is TRBJ2-5 and V is TRBV18, with D tentatively TRBD1 (6 bases). The CDR3 totals 14 residues. Trimming took off 3 bases at V and 5 bases at J, with 13 bases between the two ends. Germline V gene lookup returns CDR1 KGHSH and CDR2 LQKENI. The CDR3 reads CASSPQGIGETQYF. The CDR3 DNA follows: TGTGCCAGCTCACCCCAGGGGATAGGGGAGACCCAGTACTTC. Variable domain in full (rest from reference TRBV18 and TRBJ2-5): NAGVMQNPRHLVRRRGQEARLRCSPMKGHSHVYWYRQLPEEGLKFMVYLQKENIIDESGMPKERFSAEFPKEGPSILRIQQVVRGDSAAYFCASSPQGIGETQYFGPGTRLLVL.

This chain joins TRBV20-1 and TRBJ1-1; the D gene is possibly TRBD1 (5 bases). V lost 3 bases and J 11 bases, leaving 16 bases between the germline ends. The CDR3 extends over 12 amino acids. CDR1 is DFQATT and CDR2 is SNEGSKA in the germline V gene (reference sequence). Written as DNA, the CDR3 is TGCAGTGCTAGTCACAGGTCCGTTGGGGCTTTCTTT. Amino acid sequence: CSASHRSVGAFF.

This chain uses TRBV6-5 with TRBJ2-1, with TRBD1 matching over 7 bases. CDR1 is MNHEY, CDR2 SVGAGI, per germline. CDR3 size: 16 residues. V gave up 4 bases and J gave up 5 bases; unmatched junction bases: 11. CDR3 residues: CASSFPHRGENNEQFF. The CDR3 DNA reads as TGTGCCAGCAGTTTTCCTCACAGGGGTGAGAACAATGAGCAGTTCTTC.

The chain joins TRBV7-9 to TRBJ2-5; 7 nucleotides agree with TRBD2. V shed 7 bases, J shed 5 bases, and the junction held 13 bases outside the gene matches. The germline V gene encodes CDR1 SEHNR and CDR2 FQNEAQ (reference sequence). This CDR3 has 15 residues. CDR3 residues: CASNLWASGRETQYF. CDR3 nucleotide sequence: TGTGCCAGCAACCTATGGGCTAGCGGAAGGGAGACCCAGTACTTC.